The 30 T cell receptor beta chains below come from one sample, sequenced in a study of blood T cell dynamics during melanoma immunotherapy. The method was immunoSEQ multiplex PCR; TCRdb's version includes in-frame clones alone and lacks a portion of them. The sample holds 20,000 to 30,000 clones; roughly 89% are singletons and the top ten take over 3.5%. Time point specified: pre-treatment baseline. Specimen: blood, collected from a patient treated with checkpoint blockade. The receptors here all came from a human donor with melanoma.

The CDR3 sequence is CASSQEGGTEAFF. The CDR3 DNA sequence: TGTGCCAGCAGCCAAGAAGGTGGCACTGAAGCTTTCTTT. The rearrangement uses TRBV4-2 and TRBJ1-1; D is undetermined. Germline loops: CDR1 LGHNA, CDR2 YNFKEQ. The CDR3 totals 13 residues. With 0 bases removed from V and 4 bases from J, the gap between germline ends came to 6 bases.

J is TRBJ1-2 and V is TRBV28, with D unresolved. The CDR3 length is 13 residues. The germline gives CDR1 MDHEN, CDR2 SYDVKM. V was cut by 4 bases and J by 0 bases, with 6 bases left in between. CDR3 protein: CASSSLANYGYTF. The CDR3 DNA reads as TGTGCCAGCAGTTCATTAGCTAACTATGGCTACACCTTC.

The genes are TRBV5-1 and TRBJ2-3, with 11 bases fitting TRBD2. Germline loops: CDR1 SGHRS, CDR2 YFSETQ. This CDR3 region has 15 residues. J was trimmed by 4 bases and V by 3 bases; bases with no gene match: 4. CDR3 coding DNA: TGCGCCAGCAGCTCACTAGCGGGAGTGGCAGATACGCAGTATTTT. Protein sequence: CASSSLAGVADTQYF.

This clone was observed a single time. The chain links TRBV19 to TRBJ1-3; D is possibly TRBD1 (5 bases). Germline-derived CDR1 and CDR2 are LNHDA and SQIVND (reference sequence). The CDR3 extends over 13 amino acids. The germline V and J ends were trimmed by 8 bases and 4 bases, with 12 bases remaining between them. DNA of the CDR3: TGTGCCAGTGGGGGGACCCTCGGAAACACCATATATTTT. It is translated as CASGGTLGNTIYF.

The V gene is TRBV6-5, the J gene TRBJ2-7; the match to TRBD2 covers 7 bases. Trimming took 1 base from V and 6 from J; bases not matched to a gene: 6. The CDR3 has 14 residues. CDR1 is MNHEY, CDR2 SVGAGI, per germline. CDR3 in DNA: TGTGCCAGCAGTTACTTGGGTGGGGGGGGCGAGCAGTACTTC. It translates to CASSYLGGGGEQYF.

The CDR3 DNA sequence: TGTGCCAGCAGCTTATTAGGCTCCTACGAGCAGTACTTC. This gives the protein CASSLLGSYEQYF. The rearrangement joins TRBV5-5 to TRBJ2-7, with D unresolved. The germline CDR1 and CDR2 sequences are SGHKS and YYEKEE (reference sequence). CDR3 length: 13 amino acids. Trimming took off 2 bases at V and 0 bases at J, with 6 bases between the two ends.

The chain's CDR3 is CASSGLNLTKQFF. The CDR3 DNA reads TGTGCCAGTAGTGGCCTGAATTTGACTAAGCAGTTCTTC. The genes are TRBV19 and TRBJ2-1, with D perhaps TRBD2 (5 bases). In germline, CDR1 is LNHDA, CDR2 SQIVND (reference sequence). The CDR3 is made up of 13 amino acids. The ends were cut back, 5 bases at V and 11 bases at J, with 16 bases in the middle. The full variable domain, with the rest looked up from reference TRBV19 and TRBJ2-1, is DGGITQSPKYLFRKEGQNVTLSCEQNLNHDAMYWYRQDPGQGLRLIYYSQIVNDFQKGDIAEGYSVSREKKESFPLTVTSAQKNPTAFYLCASSGLNLTKQFFGPGTRLTVL.

The chain couples TRBV19 to TRBJ2-6; 9 bases match TRBD2. Looked up from germline, CDR1 is LNHDA and CDR2 is SQIVND (reference sequence). The CDR3 sequence is 16 residues long. Unmatched junction bases numbered 3, after V lost 3 bases and J lost 3 bases. CDR3 protein: CASSMRGGIGANVLTF. CDR3 DNA sequence: TGTGCCAGTAGTATGCGGGGGGGGATTGGGGCCAACGTCCTGACTTTC.

The gene calls are TRBV6-1 and TRBJ2-1, with 9 positions matching TRBD2. The V gene's germline CDR1 is MNHNS and CDR2 SASEGT. CDR3 length equals 15 residues. The J segment lost 2 bases and the V segment lost 5 bases, leaving 4 bases of the junction unmatched. The CDR3 region is CASSPSGIAYNEQFF. CDR3 DNA: TGTGCCAGCAGTCCTAGCGGGATTGCCTACAATGAGCAGTTCTTC.

The genes are TRBV9 and TRBJ2-5, with 12 bases identical to TRBD2. The V and J ends lost 0 bases and 5 bases, in that order; junction bases with no gene match: 2. Germline-derived CDR1 and CDR2 are SGDLS and YYNGEE. The CDR3 covers 15 residues. The CDR3 spells CASSVGLAGVETQYF. CDR3 sequence (DNA): TGTGCCAGCAGCGTAGGACTAGCGGGAGTGGAGACCCAGTACTTC.

This clone was seen a handful of times. The J gene is TRBJ1-1, the V gene TRBV7-9; 9 bases fit TRBD1. Germline CDR1 reads SEHNR; CDR2 reads FQNEAQ (reference sequence). CDR3 length equals 15 residues. The V and J ends lost 6 bases and 1 base, in that order; junction bases with no gene match: 6. CDR3 sequence: CASRQKGQGNTEAFF. DNA for the CDR3: TGTGCCAGCAGACAAAAGGGACAGGGGAACACTGAAGCTTTCTTT.

The chain has TRBV20-1 and TRBJ2-5; the D is unclear. Germline V gene lookup returns CDR1 DFQATT and CDR2 SNEGSKA (reference sequence). This CDR3 spans 11 amino acids. Deletions cut 5 bases from V and 4 bases from J, with 8 bases between. Here the CDR3 reads CSAPVIETQYF. CDR3 in DNA: TGCAGTGCTCCGGTAATAGAGACCCAGTACTTC.

The chain uses TRBV19 and TRBJ1-4, with 7 bases aligning to TRBD1. After removal of 5 bases from V and 4 bases from J, the junction contained 7 bases not matched to a gene. The CDR3 sequence is 15 residues long. Germline CDR1 is LNHDA and CDR2 is SQIVND (reference sequence). This chain's CDR3 is CASSRAGQFNEKLFF. The CDR3 DNA sequence: TGTGCCAGTAGTCGTGCGGGACAGTTTAATGAAAAACTGTTTTTT.

The rearrangement uses TRBV6-6 and TRBJ2-3; D possibly corresponds to TRBD1 (6 bases). Between the trimmed V and J ends, which lost 6 bases and 6 bases, there was a span of 22 bases. Germline V lookup: CDR1 MNHNY, CDR2 SVGAGI (reference sequence). The length of the CDR3 is 16 residues. Here the CDR3 DNA reads TGTGCCAGCAGGGGGGCTATGAAGGGCCAATCGGATACGCAGTATTTT. Translation: CASRGAMKGQSDTQYF.

The V gene is TRBV7-2, the J gene TRBJ2-7; D is uncertain. This CDR3 comprises 15 residues. Germline V gives CDR1 SGHTA, CDR2 FQGNSA. Trimming removed 5 bases at V and 3 bases at J, with 17 bases between. The CDR3 DNA follows: TGTGCCAGCAGCCCCCGACCCCGTTCTGGCTACGAGCAGTACTTC. Translation gives CASSPRPRSGYEQYF.

A single count supports this clone. This CDR3 reads CASSLNGGRETQYF. DNA of the CDR3: TGTGCCAGCAGTTTGAACGGGGGGAGGGAGACCCAGTACTTC. V is TRBV27 and J is TRBJ2-5, with 7 bases identical to TRBD2. Looked up from germline, CDR1 is MNHEY and CDR2 is SMNVEV (reference sequence). The CDR3 is 14 residues long. Losses at the gene ends were 3 bases for V and 5 bases for J; bases not matched to a gene: 6.

The chain links TRBV5-4 to TRBJ2-1; 11 bases fit TRBD1. Looked up from germline, CDR1 is SGHNT and CDR2 is YYREEE (reference sequence). Germline trimming cut 4 bases from V and 7 bases from J; bases unmatched to any gene: 7. The CDR3 contains 15 residues. CDR3 coding DNA: TGTGCCAGCAGCCACCGTGGGACAGGGGGGAATGAGCAGTTCTTC. It codes for CASSHRGTGGNEQFF. Together with reference TRBV5-4 and TRBJ2-1, the CDR3 gives the full variable domain: ETGVTQSPTHLIKTRGQQVTLRCSSQSGHNTVSWYQQALGQGPQFIFQYYREEENGRGNFPPRFSGLQFPNYSSELNVNALELDDSALYLCASSHRGTGGNEQFFGPGTRLTVL.

The chain joins TRBV21-1 to TRBJ1-5; the D call of TRBD1 is as the table states it, not checked on the DNA. TRBV21-1 is a pseudogene. The CDR3 loop spans 10 amino acids. CDR3 region: CASIRDSRHF. CDR3 in DNA: TGTGCCAGCATCCGGGACAGTCGGCATTTT.

The chain joins TRBV2 to TRBJ2-5; maybe TRBD2 (5 bases). Trimming stripped 3 bases from V and 5 bases from J, with 10 bases between. This CDR3 has 13 residues. Germline values: CDR1 SNHLY, CDR2 FYNNEI. Written as DNA, the CDR3 is TGTGCCAGCAGTGACGTACTAGGGGAGACCCAGTACTTC. Amino acids: CASSDVLGETQYF.

About this clone: Its ends do not fully match the called genes, so a read error is possible. V usage is TRBV11-2 and J usage is TRBJ2-5; perhaps TRBD2 as D (5 bases). The last part of the DNA fits TRBJ2-7 better; the J call may be wrong. This CDR3 is 14 amino acids long. Germline CDR1 reads SGHAT; CDR2 reads FQNNGV. The CDR3 is CASSLDGRRNEQYF. DNA for the CDR3: TGTGCCAGCAGCCTAGACGGCCGGAGGAACGAGCAGTACTTC.

The chain has TRBV11-2 and TRBJ2-7, with 7 bases that match TRBD1. Germline CDR1 is SGHAT and CDR2 is FQNNGV. V lost 5 bases and J lost 3; bases outside the gene matches: 7. The CDR3 loop spans 14 amino acids. CDR3 amino acids: CASSPRQGIYEQYF. For the CDR3, the DNA is TGTGCCAGCAGCCCCCGACAGGGAATCTACGAGCAGTACTTC.

This clone occurred a few times. This sequence joins TRBV11-2 and TRBJ2-3; no firm D call. The germline gives CDR1 SGHAT, CDR2 FQNNGV. The CDR3 is 13 amino acids. V lost 0 bases, J lost 11 bases, and 12 bases lay in between. Here the CDR3 reads CASSLDRGVGQYF. In nucleotides, the CDR3 is TGTGCCAGCAGCTTAGATCGAGGAGTGGGGCAGTATTTT. Drawing the rest from reference TRBV11-2 and TRBJ2-3, the complete variable domain is EAGVAQSPRYKIIEKRQSVAFWCNPISGHATLYWYQQILGQGPKLLIQFQNNGVVDDSQLPKDRFSAERLKGVDSTLKIQPAKLEDSAVYLCASSLDRGVGQYFGPGTRLTVL.

The rearrangement links TRBV19 to TRBJ2-1, with 7 bases that match TRBD2. V shed 3 bases, J shed 5 bases, and the junction held 10 bases outside the gene matches. Germline CDR1 reads LNHDA; CDR2 reads SQIVND (reference sequence). CDR3 length: 16 amino acids. CDR3 coding DNA: TGTGCCAGTAGTATTGGAGGGGCGGGAGTACACAATGAGCAGTTCTTC. It yields the protein CASSIGGAGVHNEQFF.

In DNA, the CDR3 is TGTGCCAGCAGCTTACTATCTCAGGGGTTCGATGAGCAGTTCTTC. Translating gives CASSLLSQGFDEQFF. The chain recombines TRBV7-2 with TRBJ2-1; weak D call: TRBD1 (6 bases). The V end was cut by 2 bases, the J end by 8 bases, with 16 bases between. Germline CDR1 reads SGHTA; CDR2 reads FQGNSA. There are 15 residues in the CDR3.

The chain couples TRBV18 to TRBJ1-3; D is perhaps TRBD1 (5 bases). The V gene lost 3 bases and the J gene lost 2 bases, with 23 bases spanning the gap. Germline loops: CDR1 KGHSH, CDR2 LQKENI. The CDR3 runs 19 residues. The chain's CDR3 is CASSPTNLRARRTGNTIYF. The CDR3 DNA follows: TGTGCCAGCTCACCCACAAACCTCAGGGCCCGGCGAACTGGAAACACCATATATTTT.

The chain carries TRBV11-3 and TRBJ2-1; 8 positions match TRBD2. In germline, CDR1 is SGHNT, CDR2 YENEEA. The V and J ends lost 4 bases and 8 bases, in that order; junction bases with no gene match: 16. CDR3 length: 17 residues. The CDR3 protein is CASSSSRSLAGSHEQFF. In DNA, the CDR3 is TGTGCCAGCAGCTCATCCCGGAGCCTAGCGGGTTCACATGAGCAGTTCTTC.

The J gene is TRBJ2-5, the V gene TRBV15; tentative D call: TRBD2 (7 bases). Per germline, CDR1 LNHNV and CDR2 YYDKDF (reference sequence). The CDR3 is 14 amino acids. The V end was cut by 5 bases, the J end by 3 bases, with 13 bases between. CDR3 nucleotides: TGTGCCACCAGCGGGGGGGCGGGTAAAGAGACCCAGTACTTC. This codes for CATSGGAGKETQYF.

The rearrangement uses TRBV25-1 and TRBJ2-7; 7 bases are a match to TRBD2. Germline trimming cut 3 bases from V and 9 bases from J; bases unmatched to any gene: 14. Germline-derived CDR1 and CDR2 are MGHDK and SYGVNS. The CDR3 runs 15 residues. This CDR3 reads CASSEPGGISHRQYF. The CDR3 nucleotides are TGTGCCAGCAGTGAGCCCGGGGGGATCTCCCATCGGCAGTACTTC.

This clone was observed a handful of times. The chain carries TRBV25-1 and TRBJ1-5, with D unclear. This CDR3 is built from 13 residues. The V end lost 4 bases, the J end lost 5 bases, and 9 bases lay between the germline ends. The germline V gene has CDR1 MGHDK and CDR2 SYGVNS. CDR3 sequence: CASSADGYQPQHF. The CDR3 DNA is TGTGCCAGCAGTGCTGACGGTTATCAGCCCCAGCATTTT.

The CDR3 DNA is TGTGCCAGCAGTGAAGCGCCGGCCAGCCCCTATGGCTACACCTTC. It specifies CASSEAPASPYGYTF. This chain uses TRBV6-1 with TRBJ1-2, with unresolved D. This CDR3 is 15 amino acids long. V gave up 0 bases and J gave up 4 bases, with 12 bases separating them. The germline CDR1 and CDR2 sequences are MNHNS and SASEGT.